Below are 25 T cell receptor beta chains sequenced from a single sample in a study of blood T cell repertoires in COVID-19 (TCRdb year 2020). The library was built by means of the immunoSEQ multiplex PCR assay. The table was pulled from immuneACCESS by TCRdb, which kept in-frame rearrangements only. Such tables lose some clones; where checked, under half of the loss comes from unresolved V genes, and the rest has no known cause. The sample data list roughly 12,000 clones, and roughly four fifths of these were observed just once. Around 30% of the sample goes to the ten largest clones. The sequencing sample was made of peripheral blood. All receptors come from a human donor in a cohort sampled during active COVID-19.

This chain joins TRBV5-1 and TRBJ2-5; TRBD1 matches 7 bases. This CDR3 is built from 14 residues. The junction had 3 bases not matched to a gene; V was cut back by 2 bases and J by 2 bases. The germline gives CDR1 SGHRS, CDR2 YFSETQ. The chain's CDR3 is CASSFGRGQETQYF. The CDR3 DNA follows: TGCGCCAGCAGCTTTGGCAGGGGGCAAGAGACCCAGTACTTC.

The chain has TRBV5-6 and TRBJ2-2, with TRBD2 matching over 9 bases. V was clipped by 2 bases and J by 0 bases; unmatched bases: 5. The germline CDR1 and CDR2 sequences are SGHDT and YYEEEE. CDR3 length: 17 residues. The CDR3 nucleotides read TGTGCCAGCAGCTTAATAGCGGGAGTGACGAACACCGGGGAGCTGTTTTTT. Protein: CASSLIAGVTNTGELFF.

This rearrangement joins TRBV5-1 to TRBJ1-2; 7 nucleotides agree with TRBD1. Germline CDR1 and CDR2: SGHRS and YFSETQ. This CDR3 contains 12 residues. The ends lost 6 bases at V and 2 bases at J; junction bases unmatched: 1. CDR3 bases: TGCGCCAGCAAGGGACAGAACTATGGCTACACCTTC. Translated, it gives CASKGQNYGYTF.

The CDR3 region has the DNA TGCGCCAGCACCTCGACAGGGCTGGGAGAGACCCAGTACTTC. It translates to CASTSTGLGETQYF. The chain recombines TRBV10-2 with TRBJ2-5; TRBD1 matches at 7 bases. The V gene end was trimmed by 7 bases and the J gene end by 4 bases; junction bases not matched to a gene: 9. The germline V gene has CDR1 WSHSY and CDR2 SAAADI. This CDR3 region has 14 residues.

The table lists this clone with a count of one. The chain links TRBV30 to TRBJ1-6; D remains ambiguous. Trimming removed 6 bases from V and 0 bases from J, with 12 bases in between. Germline-derived CDR1 and CDR2 are GTSNPN and SVGIG (reference sequence). This CDR3 has 15 residues. This CDR3 is CACSDSSSYNSPLHF. DNA of the CDR3: TGTGCCTGCTCCGACTCGAGCTCCTATAATTCACCCCTCCACTTT.

The chain couples TRBV7-7 to TRBJ2-3, with 9 bases fitting TRBD2. The trim removed 3 bases at V and 0 bases at J, leaving 1 base unmatched. There are 15 residues in the CDR3. The germline V gene has CDR1 SSHAT and CDR2 FNYEAQ (reference sequence). As DNA, the CDR3 is TGTGCCAGCAGCTTCAGCGGGGGGAGCACAGATACGCAGTATTTT. As protein: CASSFSGGSTDTQYF.

This rearrangement joins TRBV30 to TRBJ2-7; the D gene is possibly TRBD2 (6 bases). In germline, CDR1 is GTSNPN, CDR2 SVGIG (reference sequence). The CDR3 extends over 14 amino acids. Trimming pared 0 bases from V and 4 bases from J, leaving 13 bases between. The CDR3 bases are TGTGCCTGGAGTGTTGGGGGGTTGGTATACGAGCAGTACTTC. Translation gives CAWSVGGLVYEQYF.

The chain has TRBV11-3 and TRBJ2-2, with D unclear. Trimming left V 5 bases short and J 4 bases short, with 8 bases between. This CDR3 comprises 13 residues. CDR1 SGHNT and CDR2 YENEEA come from the germline V gene. The CDR3 region has the DNA TGTGCCAGCAGCCCCCGTATCACCGGGGAGCTGTTTTTT. Its protein product is CASSPRITGELFF. Variable domain in full (rest from reference TRBV11-3 and TRBJ2-2): EAGVVQSPRYKIIEKKQPVAFWCNPISGHNTLYWYLQNLGQGPELLIRYENEEAVDDSQLPKDRFSAERLKGVDSTLKIQPAELGDSAVYLCASSPRITGELFFGEGSRLTVL.

CDR3 DNA: TGTGCCAGCAGCCCCGGGTTCTTTAATCAGCCCCAGCATTTT. It translates to CASSPGFFNQPQHF. The chain has TRBV28 and TRBJ1-5, with no clear D. The ends were cut back, 6 bases at V and 4 bases at J, with 13 bases in the middle. CDR3 length: 14 residues. The germline CDR1 and CDR2 sequences are MDHEN and SYDVKM.

The CDR3 loop reads CASQRTGTNYGYTF. The CDR3 nucleotides are TGTGCCAGCCAGCGAACCGGGACAAACTATGGCTACACCTTC. The chain carries TRBV6-5 and TRBJ1-2; D is perhaps TRBD1 (6 bases). The V gene's germline CDR1 is MNHEY and CDR2 SVGAGI. The CDR3 is made up of 14 amino acids. V dropped 8 bases and J dropped 2 bases, with 15 bases sitting between them.

The chain employs TRBV2 and TRBJ1-1, with a tentative D call TRBD1 (5 bases). The germline V gene has CDR1 SNHLY and CDR2 FYNNEI. CDR3 length: 13 residues. V lost 8 bases to trimming and J lost 6 bases, with 16 bases between them. The DNA for the CDR3 is TGTGCCAGCTTGTCCGACCCCAGGGCTGAAGCTTTCTTT. It yields the protein CASLSDPRAEAFF. The complete variable domain, with remaining parts taken from reference TRBV2 and TRBJ1-1, reads EPEVTQTPSHQVTQMGQEVILRCVPISNHLYFYWYRQILGQKVEFLVSFYNNEISEKSEIFDDQFSVERPDGSNFTLKIRSTKLEDSAMYFCASLSDPRAEAFFGQGTRLTVV.

This chain uses TRBV21-1 with TRBJ1-2; the D call TRBD1 from the table was never checked on the DNA. TRBV21-1 is a recognized pseudogene. The CDR3 runs to 15 residues. The chain's CDR3 is CASSSADTGVYGYTF. CDR3 nucleotide sequence: TGTGCCAGCAGCAGCGCCGACACAGGGGTCTATGGCTACACCTTC.

This clone came up a few times. The genes are TRBV4-1 and TRBJ1-1, with 8 bases identical to TRBD1. The CDR3 is 16 amino acids. The J segment lost 5 bases and the V segment lost 3 bases, leaving 11 bases of the junction unmatched. CDR1 is MGHRA and CDR2 is YSYEKL in the germline V gene. The CDR3 is CASSQRQGSLRTEAFF. The CDR3 bases are TGCGCCAGCAGCCAGAGACAGGGGTCCTTGAGGACTGAAGCTTTCTTT.

J is TRBJ2-3 and V is TRBV20-1; maybe TRBD1 (7 bases). Germline lookup yields CDR1 DFQATT and CDR2 SNEGSKA (reference sequence). Deletions cut 3 bases from V and 5 bases from J, with 12 bases between. The CDR3 has 13 amino acids. The CDR3 sequence is CSASHRGGDTQYF. The DNA for the CDR3 is TGCAGTGCTAGTCACAGGGGAGGAGATACGCAGTATTTT.

This clone was counted once. This chain links TRBV30 with TRBJ2-5; D possibly corresponds to TRBD2 (6 bases). V lost 1 base and J 4 bases, leaving 10 bases between the germline ends. CDR1 and CDR2 from the germline V gene are GTSNPN and SVGIG (reference sequence). The CDR3 runs 13 residues. Here the CDR3 reads CAWSGRGPETQYF. CDR3 coding DNA: TGTGCCTGGAGTGGGCGGGGTCCAGAGACCCAGTACTTC.

The chain carries TRBV7-9 and TRBJ2-3; D might be TRBD1 (5 bases). CDR1 is SEHNR and CDR2 is FQNEAQ in the germline V gene (reference sequence). The CDR3 is 15 amino acids. The V and J ends lost 3 bases and 3 bases respectively, with 13 bases between them. CDR3 sequence (DNA): TGTGCCAGCAGCTTGGGGCCCGCGGAGACAGATACGCAGTATTTT. Translated: CASSLGPAETDTQYF. Drawing the rest from reference TRBV7-9 and TRBJ2-3, the complete variable domain is DTGVSQNPRHKITKRGQNVTFRCDPISEHNRLYWYRQTLGQGPEFLTYFQNEAQLEKSRLLSDRFSAERPKGSFSTLEIQRTEQGDSAMYLCASSLGPAETDTQYFGPGTRLTVL.

DNA of the CDR3: TGTGCCAGCAGCCAAGAGGTAGCCTACGAGCAGTACTTC. This codes for CASSQEVAYEQYF. The chain couples TRBV4-2 to TRBJ2-7; D ambiguous. V gave up 0 bases and J gave up 2 bases, with 5 bases separating them. There are 13 residues in the CDR3. The germline V gene has CDR1 LGHNA and CDR2 YNFKEQ.

The CDR3 bases are TGTGCCTGTGGGAGAGGACAGGCCCTGAACACTGAAGCTTTCTTT. Translating gives CACGRGQALNTEAFF. V usage is TRBV7-8 and J usage is TRBJ1-1; TRBD1 matches at 7 bases. The trim removed 11 bases at V and 0 bases at J, leaving 12 bases unmatched. The CDR3 consists of 15 residues. Germline CDR1 and CDR2: SGHVS and FQNEAQ.

The V gene is TRBV7-2, the J gene TRBJ2-7, with TRBD1 matching over 9 bases. The junction had 8 bases not matched to a gene; V was cut back by 2 bases and J by 3 bases. CDR3 length: 16 residues. Per the germline V gene, CDR1 is SGHTA and CDR2 is FQGNSA. CDR3 amino acids: CASSLRGRTGVYEQYF. The CDR3 DNA follows: TGTGCCAGCAGCTTAAGGGGCCGGACAGGGGTCTACGAGCAGTACTTC.

The genes are TRBV7-6 and TRBJ1-4, with 7 bases identical to TRBD1. This CDR3 is built from 17 residues. With V trimmed by 2 bases and J by 3 bases, 9 bases remained unmatched. The germline gives CDR1 SGHVS, CDR2 FNYEAQ. The CDR3 loop reads CASSLRGLHFPNEKLFF. Written as DNA, the CDR3 is TGTGCCAGCAGCTTAAGGGGGCTCCATTTTCCTAATGAAAAACTGTTTTTT.

The rearrangement links TRBV5-1 to TRBJ1-2; 10 positions agree with TRBD1. The germline V gene encodes CDR1 SGHRS and CDR2 YFSETQ. V was pared by 3 bases and J by 2 bases, with 1 base of the junction left unmatched. The CDR3 extends over 14 amino acids. The CDR3 spells CASSSGQGNYGYTF. CDR3 coding DNA: TGCGCCAGCAGCTCGGGACAGGGGAACTATGGCTACACCTTC.

The chain employs TRBV18 and TRBJ2-7; TRBD1 is a possible D gene (6 bases). Trimming took off 4 bases at V and 7 bases at J, with 11 bases between the two ends. The CDR3 runs to 12 residues. Germline CDR1 reads KGHSH; CDR2 reads LQKENI. In DNA form, the CDR3 reads TGTGCCAGCTCACGGGACACCGGGGAGCAGTACTTC. It codes for CASSRDTGEQYF.

Here the CDR3 DNA reads TGTGCCAGCAGTTCTCTAGCGGGAGGGTTCCTTAGAAATGAGCAGTTCTTC. Its protein is CASSSLAGGFLRNEQFF. J is TRBJ2-1 and V is TRBV28; 12 bases fit TRBD2. This CDR3 spans 17 amino acids. Germline lookup yields CDR1 MDHEN and CDR2 SYDVKM. With V trimmed by 4 bases and J by 7 bases, 11 bases remained unmatched.

This clone was seen a handful of times. V usage is TRBV9 and J usage is TRBJ2-2, with D hard to call. This CDR3 has 16 residues. V gave up 0 bases and J gave up 4 bases, with 13 bases separating them. Germline CDR1 is SGDLS and CDR2 is YYNGEE. CDR3 residues: CASSVDPASITGELFF. The CDR3 bases are TGTGCCAGCAGCGTAGACCCCGCGAGTATCACCGGGGAGCTGTTTTTT.

This clone was seen only a few times. The chain joins TRBV6-6 to TRBJ2-3, with D possibly TRBD2 on 6 matching bases. Germline V CDR1 and CDR2: MNHNY, SVGAGI (reference sequence). Trimming shortened V by 2 bases and J by 1 base, and 13 bases separated the two germline ends. The CDR3 spans 16 residues. The CDR3 is CASSYDWRGGTDTQYF. The CDR3 DNA sequence: TGTGCCAGCAGTTACGATTGGAGGGGCGGCACAGATACGCAGTATTTT.